The clone carrying this T cell receptor (beta chain) was seen a handful of times. Its antigen is unknown. The source of the sample is a study of cytomegalovirus exposure and HLA in healthy donors. Whole-study findings and limits: The classifier, whose performance was assessed in both the original and validation cohorts, reportedly diagnosed cytomegalovirus status with high specificity and sensitivity.

The repertoire was sequenced with immunoSEQ multiplex PCR; TCRdb's copy has only in-frame clones and lacks some. The sample consists of more than 250,000 clones, 86% of them appearing once. CDR3 length: 15 amino acids. V gave up 2 bases and J gave up 9 bases, with 16 bases separating them. From germline, CDR1 is LGHNA and CDR2 YNFKEQ. The rearrangement links TRBV4-2 to TRBJ2-2; D is perhaps TRBD1 (5 bases). This receptor was obtained from a woman between 18 and 29 years old in good health and CMV-seronegative. Material: PBMCs. CDR3 in amino acids: CASSQLLGADRELFF. The DNA for the CDR3 is TGTGCCAGCAGCCAACTTCTAGGGGCGGATCGGGAGCTGTTTTTT.